This passage covers 12 T cell receptor beta chains from one sample sequenced in a study of OX40 agonist ivuxolimab in advanced cancers. Data came from immunoSEQ multiplex PCR; TCRdb stores just in-frame clones and leaves some out. In the table there are around 78,000 clones, around nine tenths of which are singletons. The specimen was CD4+ or CD8+ T cells sorted from blood, collected in a trial of the OX40 agonist ivuxolimab. Receptor source: an adult with an advanced solid tumor such as melanoma, head and neck, liver or kidney cancer.

V usage is TRBV10-2 and J usage is TRBJ2-5; TRBD2 agrees at 10 bases. The CDR3 length is 16 residues. Trimming cost V 6 bases and J 0 bases; bases outside gene matches: 7. In germline, CDR1 is WSHSY, CDR2 SAAADI. This CDR3 reads CASREVLAGYQETQYF. As DNA, the CDR3 is TGCGCCAGCAGGGAGGTACTAGCGGGGTACCAAGAGACCCAGTACTTC.

V is TRBV6-1 and J is TRBJ2-7, with D unresolved. Trimming stripped 6 bases from V and 4 bases from J, with 10 bases between. The length of the CDR3 is 12 residues. CDR1 is MNHNS, CDR2 SASEGT, per germline. The CDR3 here is CASSATAYEQYF. CDR3 nucleotides: TGTGCCAGCAGCGCTACAGCTTACGAGCAGTACTTC.

The V gene is TRBV15, the J gene TRBJ1-5; D unresolved. Germline CDR1 and CDR2: LNHNV and YYDKDF (reference sequence). The V gene lost 5 bases and the J gene lost 6 bases, with 11 bases spanning the gap. The CDR3 runs to 13 residues. CDR3: CATSVGLIQPQHF. CDR3 in DNA: TGTGCCACCAGCGTAGGGTTAATTCAGCCCCAGCATTTT. Full variable domain (remainder filled in from reference TRBV15 and TRBJ1-5): DAMVIQNPRYQVTQFGKPVTLSCSQTLNHNVMYWYQQKSSQAPKLLFHYYDKDFNNEADTPDNFQSRRPNTSFCFLDIRSPGLGDTAMYLCATSVGLIQPQHFGDGTRLSIL.

The rearrangement uses TRBV7-2 and TRBJ1-1; 7 bases fit TRBD1. Germline V gene lookup returns CDR1 SGHTA and CDR2 FQGNSA. The CDR3 length is 19 residues. The V segment lost 0 bases and the J segment 0 bases; nucleotides outside the gene matches: 13. For the CDR3, the DNA is TGTGCCAGCAGCTTAGCCGTCGAACAGGGGTTTCCCATGAACACTGAAGCTTTCTTT. Its protein is CASSLAVEQGFPMNTEAFF.

V usage is TRBV5-1 and J usage is TRBJ2-1, with TRBD2 matching over 9 bases. The CDR3 sequence is 14 residues long. The germline gives CDR1 SGHRS, CDR2 YFSETQ. V was clipped by 4 bases and J by 10 bases; unmatched bases: 9. CDR3 bases: TGCGCCAGCAGCCCAGGGACTAGCTTATTGGAGCAGTTCTTC. It specifies CASSPGTSLLEQFF.

This sequence joins TRBV5-4 and TRBJ2-2; TRBD1 aligns across 7 bases. Germline CDR1 and CDR2: SGHNT and YYREEE (reference sequence). With 4 bases clipped from V and 2 bases from J, the junction kept 8 bases outside the gene matches. This CDR3 is 16 amino acids long. The CDR3 DNA follows: TGTGCCAGCAGCCCGACGACAGGGATAAACACCGGGGAGCTGTTTTTT. Its protein product is CASSPTTGINTGELFF.

This chain joins TRBV6-5 and TRBJ2-5, with D uncertain. V lost 7 bases, J lost 5 bases, and 14 bases lay in between. The CDR3 totals 13 residues. Germline V gene sequence: CDR1 MNHEY, CDR2 SVGAGI. The CDR3 DNA reads TGTGCCAGCAAATACAGTGGTGGGGAGACCCAGTACTTC. It specifies CASKYSGGETQYF.

The genes are TRBV6-5 and TRBJ2-5; TRBD2 matches 8 bases. Germline V gene data show CDR1 as MNHEY and CDR2 as SVGAGI. V shed 1 base, J shed 5 bases, and the junction held 6 bases outside the gene matches. This CDR3 spans 15 amino acids. CDR3 sequence reads: CASSYLLAAPETQYF. In DNA form, the CDR3 reads TGTGCCAGCAGTTACTTACTAGCGGCACCGGAGACCCAGTACTTC.

The table lists this clone with a count of one. The chain is built from TRBV6-1 and TRBJ1-5, with D unclear. The CDR3 has 13 residues. Germline lookup yields CDR1 MNHNS and CDR2 SASEGT. V shed 4 bases and J shed 6 bases, with 10 bases lying between them. The CDR3 is CASSGEGGQPQHF. The DNA of the CDR3 is TGTGCCAGCAGTGGAGAGGGTGGTCAGCCCCAGCATTTT.

Only one count was recorded for this clone. The chain joins TRBV28 to TRBJ1-2; the match to TRBD1 covers 10 bases. J lost 4 bases, V lost 2 bases, and 4 bases had no gene match. The CDR3 is 15 amino acids. Germline V lookup: CDR1 MDHEN, CDR2 SYDVKM. The chain's CDR3 is CASSLTGQGLYGYTF. In nucleotides, the CDR3 is TGTGCCAGCAGTTTAACGGGACAGGGGCTCTATGGCTACACCTTC.

This clone was seen only a few times. The V and J genes are TRBV9 and TRBJ1-2, with 8 bases aligning to TRBD1. The germline V gene encodes CDR1 SGDLS and CDR2 YYNGEE. The junction had 7 bases not matched to a gene; V was cut back by 1 base and J by 8 bases. This CDR3 is built from 14 residues. CDR3 nucleotides: TGTGCCAGCAGCGTAACTATGGGACAGGAAGGCTACACCTTC. Protein product: CASSVTMGQEGYTF.

This chain links TRBV19 with TRBJ1-5, with 9 bases aligning to TRBD1. From germline, CDR1 is LNHDA and CDR2 SQIVND (reference sequence). With 4 bases clipped from V and 5 bases from J, the junction kept 12 bases outside the gene matches. The CDR3 length is 17 residues. CDR3 nucleotide sequence: TGTGCCAGTAGTAGCCGGGACAGGGCCTTGGGGGATCAGCCCCAGCATTTT. Translation: CASSSRDRALGDQPQHF.